The clone carrying this T cell receptor (beta chain) appeared a single time. Its antigen is unidentified. This sample is part of a study of early T cells in non-severe SARS-CoV-2 infection. On the study more broadly: The sequenced material was bulk RNA from unsorted whole blood, and its chains were unpaired.

V lost 3 bases to trimming and J lost 11 bases; unmatched junction nucleotides: 1. Per germline, CDR1 MNHNS and CDR2 SASEGT. The CDR3 spans 14 residues. The library protocol tagged individual cDNA molecules with unique molecular identifiers. TCRdb recomputed calls from the 5' RACE reads with MiXCR, one row per CDR3 protein. The sample includes under 35,000 distinct CDR3 sequences, roughly 5.3% of them seen just once. Study conclusions and caveats: VDJdb-based annotation leaned toward anti-spike CD8 responses and missed private and CD4 specificities.

The sequence was collected from an adult who was a healthcare worker with PCR-confirmed SARS-CoV-2 infection or an uninfected control (not recorded which). Specimen: whole blood. This rearrangement joins TRBV6-1 to TRBJ2-1, with 16 nucleotides matching TRBD2. CDR3 amino acids: CASSEGLAGGQQFF. DNA of the CDR3: TGTGCCAGCAGTGAGGGACTAGCGGGAGGGCAGCAGTTCTTC.